What follows are 30 T cell receptor beta chains derived from one specimen sequenced in a study of cytomegalovirus exposure and HLA in healthy donors. With 60 Vbeta and 13 Jbeta primers, the PCR was carried out. Sequencing used immunoSEQ multiplex PCR; TCRdb keeps in-frame clones, though not all of them. The sample has 220,000 or so clones, roughly 70% seen once. The sample consisted of PBMCs. The source of these receptors is a woman in her 30s in good health and CMV-seronegative.

In regard to this clone: The germline gene is not matched at one end of the junction; a read error may be the cause. This chain connects TRBV7-8 to TRBJ1-5, with TRBD1 identical over 8 bases. The germline CDR1 and CDR2 sequences are SGHVS and FQNEAQ. CDR3 length: 17 amino acids. CDR3 DNA sequence: TGTGTCAGCAGCCTACACAGGGGGGAGAAGTGGAATCAGCCCCAGCATTTT. Its translation is CVSSLHRGEKWNQPQHF.

In its sample, this clone was seen a few times. The V gene is TRBV10-3, the J gene TRBJ1-5; D remains ambiguous. This CDR3 is built from 14 residues. The germline CDR1 and CDR2 sequences are ENHRY and SYGVKD. V dropped 2 bases and J dropped 7 bases, with 12 bases sitting between them. The CDR3 DNA reads as TGTGCCATCAGTGAGGGTGGTCCTGGCCAGCCCCAGCATTTT. Translation: CAISEGGPGQPQHF.

This clone was counted once. The chain employs TRBV25-1 and TRBJ2-7; perhaps TRBD2 as D (5 bases). Germline CDR1 MGHDK, CDR2 SYGVNS. The V end was cut by 2 bases, the J end by 6 bases, with 5 bases between. This CDR3 comprises 11 residues. CDR3 nucleotide sequence: TGTGCCAGCAGTGAAGGGAGCGAGCAGTACTTC. Amino acids: CASSEGSEQYF.

V and J are TRBV7-2 and TRBJ1-5; D gene uncertain. This CDR3 is 14 amino acids long. Germline values: CDR1 SGHTA, CDR2 FQGNSA. V dropped 3 bases and J dropped 2 bases, with 8 bases sitting between them. The CDR3 is CASSLRVGNQPQHF. CDR3 in DNA: TGTGCCAGCAGCTTGAGGGTTGGCAATCAGCCCCAGCATTTT.

The J gene is TRBJ2-5, the V gene TRBV27; possibly TRBD1 for D (6 bases). Trimming left V 2 bases short and J 5 bases short, with 12 bases between. This CDR3 is 14 amino acids long. Germline CDR1 and CDR2: MNHEY and SMNVEV (reference sequence). The CDR3 nucleotides are TGTGCCAGCAGTTTAGGGCAGGGGTTCGAGACCCAGTACTTC. It specifies CASSLGQGFETQYF.

Worth noting for this clone: A read error may produce the germline difference seen at one junction end. The DNA for the CDR3 is TGTGACAGCTCACCAACGCCCTCGCGGGGGGGCACCGGGGAGCTGTTTTTT. Its translation: CDSSPTPSRGGTGELFF. The rearrangement uses TRBV18 and TRBJ2-2; 9 bases map to TRBD2. The germline gives CDR1 KGHSH, CDR2 LQKENI. This CDR3 is 17 amino acids long.

The V gene is TRBV2, the J gene TRBJ2-3; 8 bases fit TRBD2. V trimming: 9 bases; J trimming: 2 bases; junction bases outside the gene matches: 7. Germline V lookup: CDR1 SNHLY, CDR2 FYNNEI. This CDR3 comprises 14 residues. The CDR3 DNA reads TGTGCCAGTCCCCAAGCGGGGGCCACAGATACGCAGTATTTT. Protein sequence: CASPQAGATDTQYF. The whole variable domain, filled in from reference TRBV2 and TRBJ2-3, reads EPEVTQTPSHQVTQMGQEVILRCVPISNHLYFYWYRQILGQKVEFLVSFYNNEISEKSEIFDDQFSVERPDGSNFTLKIRSTKLEDSAMYFCASPQAGATDTQYFGPGTRLTVL.

In its sample, this clone was seen a few times. Here the CDR3 DNA reads TGTGCCAGCAGTGATCCACCGTCGGGGGAGCAGTACTTC. It translates to CASSDPPSGEQYF. V gene TRBV6-1 combines with J gene TRBJ2-7, with TRBD2 as a possible D gene (5 bases). The CDR3 runs 13 residues. Trimming took 3 bases from V and 7 from J, leaving 13 bases between them. Germline V gives CDR1 MNHNS, CDR2 SASEGT.

J is TRBJ1-5 and V is TRBV21-1; the table's D call of TRBD1 was not tested on the DNA. TRBV21-1 is noted as a pseudogene. The CDR3 sequence is 19 residues long. The CDR3 nucleotides read TGTGCCAGCAGCAAAGAATGGGACAGGGGGCCAGGTAGCAATCAGCCCCAGCATTTT. The encoded protein is CASSKEWDRGPGSNQPQHF.

This chain uses TRBV2 with TRBJ2-7; 7 bases line up with TRBD1. Germline CDR1 SNHLY, CDR2 FYNNEI. There are 15 residues in the CDR3. V gave up 5 bases and J gave up 3 bases; unmatched junction bases: 10. CDR3 bases: TGTGCCAGCAGTATAGGTGAAGGGGGCGTCTACGAGCAGTACTTC. Protein sequence: CASSIGEGGVYEQYF.

The chain combines TRBV4-2 with TRBJ1-6; 7 nucleotides align to TRBD1. V lost 3 bases and J lost 7; bases outside the gene matches: 15. Germline lookup yields CDR1 LGHNA and CDR2 YNFKEQ. The CDR3 runs 18 residues. The CDR3 protein is CASSQVLITGQNNSPLHF. CDR3 DNA: TGTGCCAGCAGCCAGGTTCTTATTACGGGACAGAACAATTCACCCCTCCACTTT.

This clone appeared a single time. V and J are TRBV6-5 and TRBJ2-3, with 7 bases that match TRBD1. CDR1 is MNHEY and CDR2 is SVGAGI in the germline V gene. V lost 2 bases, J lost 3 bases, and 5 bases stayed unmatched. The CDR3 has 15 residues. The CDR3 spells CASSYRQGLTDTQYF. The CDR3 region has the DNA TGTGCCAGCAGTTACCGACAGGGCCTGACAGATACGCAGTATTTT.

V usage is TRBV29-1 and J usage is TRBJ1-1, with D hard to call. Germline values: CDR1 SQVTM, CDR2 ANQGSEA. Trimming shortened V by 2 bases and J by 1 base, and 8 bases separated the two germline ends. The CDR3 is made up of 13 amino acids. The CDR3 nucleotides read TGCAGCGTTGAACCCTCGAGGAACACTGAAGCTTTCTTT. Translating it yields CSVEPSRNTEAFF.

The V and J genes are TRBV5-1 and TRBJ1-3; weak D call: TRBD1 (5 bases). The germline gives CDR1 SGHRS, CDR2 YFSETQ. Trimming pared 1 base from V and 0 bases from J, leaving 5 bases between. The CDR3 is 14 residues long. In DNA form, the CDR3 reads TGCGCCAGCAGCTTGAGGGGCTCTGGAAACACCATATATTTT. Translating it yields CASSLRGSGNTIYF.

This clone has a handful of counts. The V call is TRBV5-1, the J call TRBJ1-2; 8 nucleotides align to TRBD1. This CDR3 contains 13 residues. The J segment lost 6 bases and the V segment lost 0 bases, leaving 1 base of the junction unmatched. The germline V gene encodes CDR1 SGHRS and CDR2 YFSETQ. The chain's CDR3 is CASSLDRGDGYTF. The CDR3 nucleotides are TGCGCCAGCAGCTTGGACAGGGGGGATGGCTACACCTTC. The whole variable domain, remainder taken from reference TRBV5-1 and TRBJ1-2, is KAGVTQTPRYLIKTRGQQVTLSCSPISGHRSVSWYQQTPGQGLQFLFEYFSETQRNKGNFPGRFSGRQFSNSRSEMNVSTLELGDSALYLCASSLDRGDGYTFGSGTRLTVV.

This clone showed up just a few times. This chain joins TRBV9 and TRBJ2-3; TRBD1 matches at 7 bases. CDR1 is SGDLS, CDR2 YYNGEE, per germline. The CDR3 sequence is 14 residues long. J was trimmed by 6 bases and V by 4 bases; bases with no gene match: 8. Here the CDR3 reads CASSFGLQGDTQYF. For the CDR3, the DNA is TGTGCCAGCAGCTTCGGCCTACAGGGGGATACGCAGTATTTT.

On this clone itself: This sample includes further DNA sequences coding for the same CDR3. The chain uses TRBV9 and TRBJ2-7; 8 nucleotides align to TRBD2. This CDR3 has 15 amino acids. The junction had 5 bases not matched to a gene; V was cut back by 0 bases and J by 3 bases. CDR1 and CDR2 from the germline V gene are SGDLS and YYNGEE. The CDR3 reads CASSVDPSGSYEQYF. The CDR3, as DNA: TGTGCCAGCAGCGTAGATCCCAGCGGGAGCTACGAGCAGTACTTC.

The chain has TRBV18 and TRBJ2-7; D is perhaps TRBD2 (5 bases). Germline lookup yields CDR1 KGHSH and CDR2 LQKENI. V was trimmed by 1 base and J by 2 bases, leaving 12 bases between them. The CDR3 has 15 residues. The CDR3 protein is CASSPLVSGPYEQYF. The CDR3, as DNA: TGTGCCAGCTCACCACTGGTCAGCGGTCCCTACGAGCAGTACTTC. The full variable domain, with the rest looked up from reference TRBV18 and TRBJ2-7, is NAGVMQNPRHLVRRRGQEARLRCSPMKGHSHVYWYRQLPEEGLKFMVYLQKENIIDESGMPKERFSAEFPKEGPSILRIQQVVRGDSAAYFCASSPLVSGPYEQYFGPGTRLTVT.

This clone was picked up a small number of times. The CDR3 here is CASSYSAGRTSPLHF. CDR3 nucleotides: TGTGCCAGCAGTTACTCTGCAGGGCGTACTTCACCCCTCCACTTT. V and J are TRBV6-5 and TRBJ1-6, with D possibly TRBD1 on 5 matching bases. The CDR3 runs to 15 residues. Trimming removed 0 bases from V and 9 bases from J, with 12 bases in between. Germline CDR1 and CDR2: MNHEY and SVGAGI.

The chain recombines TRBV5-1 with TRBJ1-1, with D unresolved. V dropped 0 bases and J dropped 5 bases, with 11 bases sitting between them. CDR1 and CDR2 (germline): SGHRS, YFSETQ. CDR3 length: 14 residues. CDR3 in DNA: TGCGCCAGCAGCTTGGGAGGTGCGGGGACTGAAGCTTTCTTT. This gives the protein CASSLGGAGTEAFF.

This clone was seen only a few times. This chain joins TRBV4-2 and TRBJ2-7, with TRBD2 matching over 8 bases. Trimming at V came to 0 bases and at J to 3 bases, leaving 7 bases not matched to a gene. CDR3 size: 16 residues. The germline CDR1 and CDR2 sequences are LGHNA and YNFKEQ. The CDR3 DNA is TGTGCCAGCAGCCAAGACGGGAGGGATTTGGGCTACGAGCAGTACTTC. This sequence encodes CASSQDGRDLGYEQYF.

The chain employs TRBV5-1 and TRBJ2-1; the D gene is possibly TRBD1 (6 bases). V was pared by 4 bases and J by 3 bases, with 11 bases between. CDR3 length: 14 amino acids. Per the germline V gene, CDR1 is SGHRS and CDR2 is YFSETQ. CDR3 in amino acids: CASSGGSGYNEQFF. In nucleotides, the CDR3 is TGCGCCAGCAGCGGGGGCTCGGGCTACAATGAGCAGTTCTTC.

The chain links TRBV2 to TRBJ2-2, with 9 bases matching TRBD1. Germline CDR1 reads SNHLY; CDR2 reads FYNNEI. The CDR3 length is 13 residues. The V gene end was trimmed by 6 bases and the J gene end by 6 bases; junction bases not matched to a gene: 2. Written as DNA, the CDR3 is TGTGCCAGCAGGGGACAGGGCGCCGGGGAGCTGTTTTTT. Encoded protein: CASRGQGAGELFF. The entire variable domain, with the rest obtained from reference TRBV2 and TRBJ2-2, is as follows: EPEVTQTPSHQVTQMGQEVILRCVPISNHLYFYWYRQILGQKVEFLVSFYNNEISEKSEIFDDQFSVERPDGSNFTLKIRSTKLEDSAMYFCASRGQGAGELFFGEGSRLTVL.

A single count supports this clone. The gene calls are TRBV10-2 and TRBJ1-4, with D possibly matching TRBD1 (5 bases). CDR3 length: 17 amino acids. The V gene lost 4 bases and the J gene lost 7 bases, with 22 bases spanning the gap. Germline V lookup: CDR1 WSHSY, CDR2 SAAADI. CDR3 region: CASSAQDSPSRIEKLFF. CDR3 nucleotide sequence: TGCGCCAGCAGTGCTCAAGACAGCCCTTCACGGATTGAAAAACTGTTTTTT.

The chain couples TRBV11-1 to TRBJ1-2; D is undetermined. Germline CDR1 SGHAT, CDR2 FQDESV (reference sequence). The CDR3 runs 13 residues. The V and J ends lost 2 bases and 8 bases respectively, with 12 bases between them. The CDR3 protein is CASSLIGGDGYTF. CDR3 in DNA: TGTGCCAGCAGCTTAATAGGAGGAGACGGCTACACCTTC.

The J gene is TRBJ2-1, the V gene TRBV20-1; no clear D gene. The ends were cut back, 1 base at V and 5 bases at J, with 3 bases in the middle. The CDR3 extends over 11 amino acids. Germline assignment: CDR1 DFQATT and CDR2 SNEGSKA (reference sequence). In nucleotides, the CDR3 is TGCAGTGCTAGAGCCGACAATGAGCAGTTCTTC. It translates to CSARADNEQFF.

This clone was seen more than once but under ten times. V gene TRBV6-5 combines with J gene TRBJ1-5; D gene uncertain. Per the germline V gene, CDR1 is MNHEY and CDR2 is SVGAGI. The CDR3 length is 15 residues. The germline V and J ends were trimmed by 0 bases and 0 bases, with 6 bases remaining between them. CDR3 protein: CASSYSEGSNQPQHF. CDR3 sequence (DNA): TGTGCCAGCAGTTACTCCGAGGGTAGCAATCAGCCCCAGCATTTT.

Only a few counts were recorded for this clone. CDR3 residues: CASSFGLTSGTPTGELFF. DNA of the CDR3: TGTGCCAGCAGCTTTGGCCTGACTAGCGGGACCCCCACCGGGGAGCTGTTTTTT. V usage is TRBV11-2 and J usage is TRBJ2-2, with 11 positions matching TRBD2. The CDR3 sequence is 18 residues long. V shed 3 bases, J shed 4 bases, and the junction held 10 bases outside the gene matches. The germline V gene has CDR1 SGHAT and CDR2 FQNNGV.

V and J are TRBV19 and TRBJ2-7; 7 bases map to TRBD2. Germline CDR1 LNHDA, CDR2 SQIVND (reference sequence). V was clipped by 4 bases and J by 3 bases; unmatched bases: 6. This CDR3 contains 14 residues. In DNA form, the CDR3 reads TGTGCCAGTAGTAAGGGAGGGGTCGTCTACGAGCAGTACTTC. Protein product: CASSKGGVVYEQYF.

The chain links TRBV19 to TRBJ1-5; TRBD1 matches 9 bases. V lost 6 bases, J lost 6 bases, and 9 bases stayed unmatched. Looked up from germline, CDR1 is LNHDA and CDR2 is SQIVND (reference sequence). The CDR3 consists of 15 residues. The CDR3 protein is CASRQAGTGSQPQHF. CDR3 in DNA: TGTGCCAGTAGACAAGCCGGGACAGGGAGTCAGCCCCAGCATTTT.